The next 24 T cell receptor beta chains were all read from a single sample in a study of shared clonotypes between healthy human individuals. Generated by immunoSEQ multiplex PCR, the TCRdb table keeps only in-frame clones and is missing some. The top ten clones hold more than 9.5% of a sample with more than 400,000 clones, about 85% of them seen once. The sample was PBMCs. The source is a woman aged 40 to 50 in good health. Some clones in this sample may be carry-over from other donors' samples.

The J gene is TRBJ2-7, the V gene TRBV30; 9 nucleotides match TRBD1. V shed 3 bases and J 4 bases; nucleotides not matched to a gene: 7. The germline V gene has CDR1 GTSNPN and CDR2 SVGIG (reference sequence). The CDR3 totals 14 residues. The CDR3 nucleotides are TGTGCCTGGAGCTTGGGACAGGGAAGGTACGAGCAGTACTTC. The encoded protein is CAWSLGQGRYEQYF.

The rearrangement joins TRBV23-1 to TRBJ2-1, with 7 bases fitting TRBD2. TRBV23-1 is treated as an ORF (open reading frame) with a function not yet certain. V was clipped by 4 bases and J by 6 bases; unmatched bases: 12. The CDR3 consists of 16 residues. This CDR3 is CASSRAGPGGPNEQFF. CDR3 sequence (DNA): TGCGCCAGCAGTCGCGCAGGGCCGGGGGGACCCAATGAGCAGTTCTTC.

The CDR3 nucleotides read TGTGCCAGCAGCAAAGGACTAGCGGCAGATACGCAGTATTTT. Amino acid sequence: CASSKGLAADTQYF. V gene TRBV7-3 combines with J gene TRBJ2-3; TRBD2 aligns across 10 bases. Germline V gives CDR1 SGHTA, CDR2 FQGTGA. V gave up 5 bases and J gave up 4 bases; unmatched junction bases: 3. The CDR3 consists of 14 residues.

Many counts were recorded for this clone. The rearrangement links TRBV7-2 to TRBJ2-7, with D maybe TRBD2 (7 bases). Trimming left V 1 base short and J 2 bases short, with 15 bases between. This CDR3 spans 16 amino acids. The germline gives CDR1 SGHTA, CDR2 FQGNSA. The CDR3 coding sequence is TGTGCCAGCAGCTTAGTGGCGGGGGCTACTACCTACGAGCAGTACTTC. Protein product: CASSLVAGATTYEQYF.

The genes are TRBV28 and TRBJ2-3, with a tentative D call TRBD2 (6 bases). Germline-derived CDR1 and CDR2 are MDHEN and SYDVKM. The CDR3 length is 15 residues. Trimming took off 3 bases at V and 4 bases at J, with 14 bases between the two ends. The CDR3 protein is CASSFGGVRADTQYF. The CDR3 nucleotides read TGTGCCAGCAGTTTTGGAGGGGTAAGGGCAGATACGCAGTATTTT.

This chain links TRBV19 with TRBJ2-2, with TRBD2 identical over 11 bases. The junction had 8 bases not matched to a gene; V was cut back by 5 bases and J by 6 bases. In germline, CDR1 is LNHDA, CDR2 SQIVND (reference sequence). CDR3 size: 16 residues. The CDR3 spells CASSYTSGSRPGELFF. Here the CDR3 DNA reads TGTGCCAGTAGTTATACTAGCGGGAGTCGGCCCGGGGAGCTGTTTTTT.

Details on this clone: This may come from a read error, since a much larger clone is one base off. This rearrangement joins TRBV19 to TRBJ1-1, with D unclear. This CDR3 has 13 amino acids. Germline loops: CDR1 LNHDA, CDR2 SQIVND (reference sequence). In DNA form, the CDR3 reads TGTGCCAGTAGTAGGGGAACCGGGAAGGAGGCTCTCTTT. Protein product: CASSRGTGKEALF.

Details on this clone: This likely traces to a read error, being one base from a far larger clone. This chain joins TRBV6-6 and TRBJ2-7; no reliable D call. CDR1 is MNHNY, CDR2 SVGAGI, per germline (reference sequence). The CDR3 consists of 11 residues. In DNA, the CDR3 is TGTACCAGCAGTTATACCTACGAGCAGTACTTC. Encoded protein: CTSSYTYEQYF.

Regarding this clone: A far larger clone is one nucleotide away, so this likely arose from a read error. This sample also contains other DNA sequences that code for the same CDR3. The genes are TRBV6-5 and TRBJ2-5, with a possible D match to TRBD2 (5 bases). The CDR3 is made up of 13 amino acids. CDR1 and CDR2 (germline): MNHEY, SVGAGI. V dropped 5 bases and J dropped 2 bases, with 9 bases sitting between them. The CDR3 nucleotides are TGTGCCAGCAGTCCTCCGGGGCAAGAGACCCAGTACTTC. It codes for CASSPPGQETQYF.

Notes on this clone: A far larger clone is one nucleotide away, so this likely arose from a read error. The CDR3 sequence is CASILAGGENQPQHF. CDR3 in DNA: TGTGCCAGCATCTTAGCGGGGGGGGAGAATCAGCCCCAGCATTTT. This rearrangement joins TRBV7-9 to TRBJ1-5, with D tentatively TRBD1 (5 bases). The V gene's germline CDR1 is SEHNR and CDR2 FQNEAQ (reference sequence). The CDR3 extends over 15 amino acids.

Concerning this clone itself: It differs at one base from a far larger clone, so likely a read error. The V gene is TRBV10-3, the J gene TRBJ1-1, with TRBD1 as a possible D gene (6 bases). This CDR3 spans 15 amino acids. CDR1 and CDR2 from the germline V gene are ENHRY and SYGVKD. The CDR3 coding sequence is TGTGTCATCAGTGAGTCAATACAGGGAGGGACTGAAGCTTTCTTT. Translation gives CVISESIQGGTEAFF.

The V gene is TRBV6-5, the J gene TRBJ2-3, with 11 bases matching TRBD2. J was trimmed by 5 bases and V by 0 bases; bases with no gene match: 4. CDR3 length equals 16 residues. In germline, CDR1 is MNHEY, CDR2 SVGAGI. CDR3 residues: CASSYSWGLAEDTQYF. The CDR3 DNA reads TGTGCCAGCAGTTACTCATGGGGACTAGCGGAAGATACGCAGTATTTT.

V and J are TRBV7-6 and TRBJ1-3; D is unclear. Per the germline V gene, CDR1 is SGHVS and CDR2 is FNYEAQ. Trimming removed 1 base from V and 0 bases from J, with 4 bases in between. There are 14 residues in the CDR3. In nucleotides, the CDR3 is TGTGCCAGCAGCTTAGAAGTCTCTGGAAACACCATATATTTT. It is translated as CASSLEVSGNTIYF.

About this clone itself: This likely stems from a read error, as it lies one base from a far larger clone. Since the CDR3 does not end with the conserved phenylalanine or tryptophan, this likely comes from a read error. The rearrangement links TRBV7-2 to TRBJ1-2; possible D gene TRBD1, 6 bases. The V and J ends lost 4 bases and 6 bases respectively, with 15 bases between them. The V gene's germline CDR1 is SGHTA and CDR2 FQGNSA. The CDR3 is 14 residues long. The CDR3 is CASSSGQRVNGYTL. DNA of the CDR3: TGTGCCAGCAGCTCGGGACAAAGGGTGAATGGCTACACCTTA.

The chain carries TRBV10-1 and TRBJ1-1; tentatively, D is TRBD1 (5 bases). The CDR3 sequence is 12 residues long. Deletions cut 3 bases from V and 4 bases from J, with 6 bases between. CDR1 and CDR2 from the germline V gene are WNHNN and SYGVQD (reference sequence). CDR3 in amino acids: CASSERGTEAFF. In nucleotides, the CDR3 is TGCGCCAGCAGTGAAAGGGGCACTGAAGCTTTCTTT.

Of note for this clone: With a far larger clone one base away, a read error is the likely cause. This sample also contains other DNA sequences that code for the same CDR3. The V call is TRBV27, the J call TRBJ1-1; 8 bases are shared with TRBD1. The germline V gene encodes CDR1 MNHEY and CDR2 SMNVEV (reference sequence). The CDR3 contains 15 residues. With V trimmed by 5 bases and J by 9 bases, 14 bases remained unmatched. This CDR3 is CASSPGTGRPIKAFF. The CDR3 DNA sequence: TGTGCCAGCAGTCCGGGGACAGGCCGGCCTATAAAAGCTTTCTTT.

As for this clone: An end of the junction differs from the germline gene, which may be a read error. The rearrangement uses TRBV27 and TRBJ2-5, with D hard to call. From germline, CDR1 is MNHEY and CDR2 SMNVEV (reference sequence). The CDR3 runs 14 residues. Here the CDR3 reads CASSLKNTQGTQYF. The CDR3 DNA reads TGTGCCAGCAGCCTCAAAAATACCCAAGGGACCCAGTACTTC.

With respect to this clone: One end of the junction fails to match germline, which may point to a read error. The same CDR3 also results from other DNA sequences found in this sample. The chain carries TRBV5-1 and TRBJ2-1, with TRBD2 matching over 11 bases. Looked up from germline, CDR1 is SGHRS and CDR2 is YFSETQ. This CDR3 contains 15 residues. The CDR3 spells CASSLTSGSINGQFF. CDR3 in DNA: TGCGCCAGCAGCCTCACTAGCGGGAGTATAAATGGGCAGTTCTTC.

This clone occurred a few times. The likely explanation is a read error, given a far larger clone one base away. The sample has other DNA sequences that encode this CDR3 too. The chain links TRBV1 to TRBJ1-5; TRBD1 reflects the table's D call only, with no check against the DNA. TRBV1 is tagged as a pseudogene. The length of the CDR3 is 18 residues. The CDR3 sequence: CTSSRVGRGLGSNQPQHF. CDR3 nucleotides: TGCACTAGCAGCCGAGTGGGCAGGGGGCTCGGTAGCAATCAGCCCCAGCATTTT.

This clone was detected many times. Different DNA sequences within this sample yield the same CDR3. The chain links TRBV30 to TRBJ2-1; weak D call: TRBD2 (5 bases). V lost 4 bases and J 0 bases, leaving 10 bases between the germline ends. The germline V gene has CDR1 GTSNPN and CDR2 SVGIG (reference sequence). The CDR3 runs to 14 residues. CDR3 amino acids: CAWKRENSYNEQFF. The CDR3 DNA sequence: TGTGCCTGGAAAAGGGAGAACTCCTACAATGAGCAGTTCTTC.

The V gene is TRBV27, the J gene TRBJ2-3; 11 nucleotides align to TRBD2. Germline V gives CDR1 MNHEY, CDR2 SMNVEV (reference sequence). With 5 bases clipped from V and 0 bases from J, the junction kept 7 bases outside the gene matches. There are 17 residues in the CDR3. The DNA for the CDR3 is TGTGCCAGCAGTCAGGGGACTAGCGGTTACAGCACAGATACGCAGTATTTT. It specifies CASSQGTSGYSTDTQYF.

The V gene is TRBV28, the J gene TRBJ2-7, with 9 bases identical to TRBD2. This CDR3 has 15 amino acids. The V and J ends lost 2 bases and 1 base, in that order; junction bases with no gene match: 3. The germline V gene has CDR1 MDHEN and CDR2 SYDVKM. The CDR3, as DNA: TGTGCCAGCAGTTTAGGACTAGCGACTTCCTACGAGCAGTACTTC. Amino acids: CASSLGLATSYEQYF.

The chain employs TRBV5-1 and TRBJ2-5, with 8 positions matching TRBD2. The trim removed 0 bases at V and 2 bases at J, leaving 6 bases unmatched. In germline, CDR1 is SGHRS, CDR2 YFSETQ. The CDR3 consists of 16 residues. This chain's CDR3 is CASSLVLAGEQETQYF. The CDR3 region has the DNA TGCGCCAGCAGCTTGGTCCTAGCGGGTGAACAAGAGACCCAGTACTTC.

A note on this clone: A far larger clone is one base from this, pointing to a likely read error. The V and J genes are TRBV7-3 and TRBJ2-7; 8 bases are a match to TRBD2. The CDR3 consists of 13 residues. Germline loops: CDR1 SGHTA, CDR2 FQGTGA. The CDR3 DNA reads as TGTACCAGCAGCTTAGCGGGACGCTACGAGCAGTACTTC. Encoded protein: CTSSLAGRYEQYF.